One and the same sample provided the 10 T cell receptor beta chains below, sequenced in a study of quantifying T cell responses using KT2 cells. Study in general: TCR alpha and beta constant-region primers primed reverse transcription of RNA.

A single-stranded UMI oligo with SP2 sequence was ligated to cDNA 3' ends. First-round PCR used about 4 cycles and beta primers RC1.1 and RC1.2 covering TRBC1 and TRBC2. TCRdb ran MiXCR on the UMI-ligation and nested PCR reads and lists one entry per CDR3 protein. The table records 40,000 or so distinct CDR3 sequences, about 17% of them present only once. The sample consisted of PBMCs spiked with cells of the T cell clone KT2. The receptor set was obtained from a human donor.

This clonotype was found a few times. This chain links TRBV2 with TRBJ2-7; D possibly uses TRBD1 or TRBD2 (5 bases each). The CDR3 covers 14 residues. Germline loops: CDR1 SNHLY, CDR2 FYNNEI. V gave up 1 base and J gave up 3 bases, with 10 bases separating them. The CDR3 region is CASSEGGIGYEQYF. In DNA, the CDR3 is TGTGCCAGCAGTGAAGGGGGGATTGGCTACGAGCAGTACTTC.

The V gene is TRBV25-1, the J gene TRBJ1-1, with TRBD1 as a possible D gene (5 bases). V dropped 6 bases and J dropped 3 bases, with 23 bases sitting between them. Germline lookup yields CDR1 MGHDK and CDR2 SYGVNS. This CDR3 has 17 amino acids. In nucleotides, the CDR3 is TGTGCCAGCAGCCCCTCGGGACGCCCTCCCAGGGACACTGAAGCTTTCTTT. Translated, it gives CASSPSGRPPRDTEAFF.

This clonotype was seen many times. V is TRBV6-1 and J is TRBJ1-6; 7 bases agree with TRBD1. V shed 6 bases and J 5 bases; nucleotides not matched to a gene: 1. This CDR3 has 13 residues. Germline V gene lookup returns CDR1 MNHNS and CDR2 SASEGT. The CDR3 loop reads CASSDRDNSPLHF. DNA for the CDR3: TGTGCCAGCAGCGACAGGGATAATTCACCCCTCCACTTT.

Notes on this clonotype: A much more abundant neighbour one base away suggests this may be a read error. V and J are TRBV21-1 and TRBJ1-1; the D segment call TRBD1 is taken from the table without a DNA check. TRBV21-1 corresponds to a pseudogene. This CDR3 spans 14 amino acids. The CDR3 loop is CASSKGAGHTEAFF. The CDR3 nucleotides read TGTGCCAGCAGCAAAGGGGCAGGGCACACTGAAGCTTTCTTT.

The rearrangement uses TRBV6-6 and TRBJ2-1; TRBD2 matches 7 bases. This CDR3 is built from 13 residues. Trimming took 7 bases from V and 5 from J; bases not matched to a gene: 5. Germline V CDR1 and CDR2: MNHNY, SVGAGI (reference sequence). CDR3 protein: CASTWGGDNEQFF. The CDR3 bases are TGTGCCAGCACCTGGGGGGGGGACAATGAGCAGTTCTTC.

This chain uses TRBV11-1 with TRBJ2-1, with D possibly being TRBD1 (6 bases). The CDR3 has 12 amino acids. Germline-derived CDR1 and CDR2 are SGHAT and FQDESV (reference sequence). V lost 5 bases and J 8 bases, leaving 10 bases between the germline ends. CDR3 sequence: CASSPGQYEQFF. The CDR3 coding sequence is TGTGCCAGCAGCCCTGGACAGTATGAGCAGTTCTTC.

This clonotype was seen many times. This chain links TRBV20-1 with TRBJ2-3; possibly TRBD1 for D (5 bases). This CDR3 is built from 15 residues. Germline V gene data show CDR1 as DFQATT and CDR2 as SNEGSKA (reference sequence). Trimming took off 3 bases at V and 4 bases at J, with 17 bases between the two ends. CDR3 loop: CSASQGHSSPDTQYF. The CDR3 DNA reads as TGCAGTGCTAGTCAGGGTCACTCGAGCCCAGATACGCAGTATTTT.

This clonotype was seen a handful of times. V and J are TRBV9 and TRBJ2-7; 11 bases line up with TRBD2. The CDR3 loop spans 13 amino acids. Per germline, CDR1 SGDLS and CDR2 YYNGEE. The V and J ends lost 3 bases and 4 bases, in that order; junction bases with no gene match: 0. In DNA, the CDR3 is TGTGCCAGCAGCGGACTAGCGGGATACGAGCAGTACTTC. Translated: CASSGLAGYEQYF.

This clonotype has a handful of counts. This chain uses TRBV4-1 with TRBJ1-1; D is perhaps TRBD1 (5 bases). The length of the CDR3 is 15 residues. V was clipped by 1 base and J by 1 base, with 10 bases between them. Germline V gives CDR1 MGHRA, CDR2 YSYEKL. CDR3 bases: TGCGCCAGCAGCCAAGTCGGGGGGGGGAACACTGAAGCTTTCTTT. This sequence encodes CASSQVGGGNTEAFF.

This clonotype was found a few times. The chain links TRBV6-6 to TRBJ1-1; possible D gene TRBD1, 6 bases. The CDR3 is 13 residues long. Germline V gene lookup returns CDR1 MNHNY and CDR2 SVGAGI (reference sequence). Trimming removed 4 bases from V and 6 bases from J, with 12 bases in between. Written as DNA, the CDR3 is TGTGCCAGCAGTTTACAGGGAGTTGCTGAAGCTTTCTTT. The encoded protein is CASSLQGVAEAFF.